This T cell receptor (beta chain) emerged from a study of blood T cell repertoires in COVID-19. Authors' analysis steps: By means of reference gene primer amplification, nucleated cell counts were estimated. Some clones are missing from TCRdb's copy, which holds only in-frame ones; the method was immunoSEQ multiplex PCR. That table supplies the V and J calls and clone size; D and trimming were determined from the DNA. The data hold around 130,000 clones, with roughly 89% observed a single time. Germline loops: CDR1 MNHEY, CDR2 SVGAGI. The CDR3 has 16 residues. With 4 bases clipped from V and 4 bases from J, the junction kept 6 bases outside the gene matches.

This TCR derives from a man aged 50 to 59 with active or convalescent COVID-19. Source material: peripheral blood. J is TRBJ2-5 and V is TRBV6-5; 13 bases line up with TRBD2. The CDR3 region is CASSSLAGGPPETQYF. CDR3 DNA: TGTGCCAGCAGTTCACTAGCGGGGGGGCCTCCAGAGACCCAGTACTTC.